This record covers a single T cell receptor (beta chain). Its antigen is still unknown. Produced via immunoSEQ multiplex PCR; TCRdb's table is partial and in-frame only. The sample holds 450,000 to 500,000 clones, approximately 80% seen once. This entry belongs to a study of shared clonotypes between healthy human individuals. Study findings and constraints: An effect of sequencing depth on clonotype sharing among donors was expected.

The CDR3 totals 16 residues. From germline, CDR1 is SGHRS and CDR2 YFSETQ. After removal of 4 bases from V and 0 bases from J, the junction contained 7 bases not matched to a gene. The clonotype originates from a woman between 40 and 50 years old in good health. Some clones in this sample may be carry-over from other donors' samples. This rearrangement joins TRBV5-1 to TRBJ2-3; TRBD2 matches 8 bases. Sequencing was done on a sample of PBMCs. CDR3: CASSVYSGASTDTQYF. The CDR3 region has the DNA TGCGCCAGCAGCGTATATAGCGGGGCTAGCACAGATACGCAGTATTTT.